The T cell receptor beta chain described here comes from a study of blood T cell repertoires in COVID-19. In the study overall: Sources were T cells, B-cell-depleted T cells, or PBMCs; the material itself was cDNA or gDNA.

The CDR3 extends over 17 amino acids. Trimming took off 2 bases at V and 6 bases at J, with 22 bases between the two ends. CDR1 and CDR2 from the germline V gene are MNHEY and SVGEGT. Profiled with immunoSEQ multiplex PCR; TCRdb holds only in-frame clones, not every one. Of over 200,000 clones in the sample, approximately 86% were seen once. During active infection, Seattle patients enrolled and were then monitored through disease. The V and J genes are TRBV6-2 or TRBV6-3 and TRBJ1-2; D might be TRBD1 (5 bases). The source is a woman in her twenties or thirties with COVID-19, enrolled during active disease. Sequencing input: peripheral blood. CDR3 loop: CASSYRPDEGEVNGYTF. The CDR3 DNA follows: TGTGCCAGCAGTTACCGACCGGATGAAGGGGAAGTTAATGGCTACACCTTC.